This TCR beta chain was sequenced during a study of blood T cell repertoires in COVID-19 (dated by TCRdb to 2019 to 2021). For the wider study: The collaborator samples originated in the United States, Italy and Spain and spanned the acute and convalescent phases of COVID-19. Samples came from the ongoing ImmuneRACE study (first 160 participants) plus 1,254 subjects from 6 global collaborators. Nearly every sample came with metadata listing a de-identified subject ID, COVID-19 status, age in years and sex. The material from the prospective study consisted of cDNA or gDNA derived from T cells, B-cell-depleted T cells, or PBMCs. Where available, HLA class I and class II types were obtained from metadata supplied by the sample provider rather than from assay-based typing. The repertoires were made available in a free public database intended to serve as a resource for research on the immune response to SARS-CoV-2. The dataset comprised deeply sampled blood TCRbeta repertoires from subjects exposed to, actively infected with, or recovered from COVID-19. The paper's findings and limits, for the study overall: The quantity of clinical and demographic metadata differed by source and by participant and was supplied without curation.

In the prospective study, participants were roughly 18 to 100 years old, resided in approximately 25 geographic areas of the United States, and were enrolled through a virtual design. In the prospective study, cohorts were assigned on the basis of participant-reported clinical history obtained from a screening survey and a study questionnaire. In the prospective study, whole blood, serum and a nasopharyngeal or oropharyngeal swab were collected from each participant by mobile phlebotomists. Prospective study participants could optionally give additional blood draws and questionnaires over an approximately two-month period. Before DNA extraction, prospective study blood samples were shipped either frozen or at room temperature. Deletion took 8 bases off V and 3 bases off J, with a span of 13 bases between the germline ends. CDR1 MNHEY and CDR2 SVGAGI are derived from the germline V gene. The CDR3 starts with the cysteine, ends with the phenylalanine, and has 13 residues. Solely the CDR3 DNA is kept, with 39 bases framed from the first base.

With regard to this clone: The specificity of this receptor is unknown. Base-call qualities are not available, and no considerably larger clone is one nucleotide away.

TCRbeta CDR3 regions were amplified from genomic DNA by means of the immunoSEQ Assay, a bias-controlled multiplex PCR. From the authors' description of their analysis: Within the assay, amplification of reference gene primers was used to estimate how many nucleated cells each sample contained. To quantify the absolute abundance of each unique TCRbeta CDR3 rearrangement, sequence reads were collapsed and filtered. For each sample, productive Simpson clonality was calculated as the square root of Simpson's diversity index over productive rearrangements. The immuneACCESS repertoire file appears here via TCRdb, limited to in-frame rearrangements. These files lack a portion of the clones; in checked studies, under half of the deficit traces to unresolved V genes, and the cause of the others is not known. Clone size and V and J calls were adopted from that table, with D and trimming inferred from the DNA. The sample table holds about 310,000 clones, of which around 90% were seen once. The ten largest clonotypes hold around 4.5% of the sample.

Rearrangement joined TRBV6-5 to TRBJ1-2, with the identity of the D gene unclear. The receptor was isolated from a woman under 30 with acute COVID-19. Sequences were obtained from PBMCs or T cells enriched from blood (not recorded which). The CDR3 region has the sequence CASSRARDYGYTF. The nucleotides read TGTGCCAGCTCCCGGGCGCGGGACTATGGCTACACCTTC.